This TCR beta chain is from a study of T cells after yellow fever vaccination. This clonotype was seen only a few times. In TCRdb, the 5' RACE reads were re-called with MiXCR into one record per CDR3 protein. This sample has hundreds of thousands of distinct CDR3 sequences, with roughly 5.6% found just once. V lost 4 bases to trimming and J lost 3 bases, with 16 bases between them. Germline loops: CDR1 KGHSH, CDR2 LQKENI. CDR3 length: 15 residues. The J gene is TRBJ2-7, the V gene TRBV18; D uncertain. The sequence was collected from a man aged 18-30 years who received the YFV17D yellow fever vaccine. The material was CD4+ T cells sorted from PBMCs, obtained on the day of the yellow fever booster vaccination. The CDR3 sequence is CASSQAPDPSYEQYF. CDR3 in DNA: TGTGCCAGCTCACAGGCCCCGGACCCGAGCTACGAGCAGTACTTC. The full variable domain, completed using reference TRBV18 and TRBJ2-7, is NAGVMQNPRHLVRRRGQEARLRCSPMKGHSHVYWYRQLPEEGLKFMVYLQKENIIDESGMPKERFSAEFPKEGPSILRIQQVVRGDSAAYFCASSQAPDPSYEQYFGPGTRLTVT.